This T cell receptor (beta chain) is drawn from a study of identical twins. V lost 5 bases and J 0 bases, leaving 7 bases between the germline ends. CDR1 SGHTA and CDR2 FQGTGA come from the germline V gene. The length of the CDR3 is 13 residues. It was template switching that added a universal primer site, and there were unique molecular identifiers on the cDNA. MiXCR was run by TCRdb on the 5' RACE reads, yielding one entry per CDR3 protein. The table includes approximately 220,000 distinct CDR3 sequences, less than 8% detected once. This sample also belongs to another study, concerning yellow fever vaccine responses in identical twins. As that study records: The T cell response to vaccination in identical twins was reportedly partly convergent and partly personalized.

Sequencing was done on a sample of memory (CD45RO+) T cells sorted from blood. The TCR was taken from a woman aged 18-29 years in good health. This chain connects TRBV7-3 to TRBJ2-5; D possibly corresponds to TRBD1 (5 bases). The CDR3 spells CASSQGNQETQYF. DNA for the CDR3: TGTGCCAGCAGCCAGGGTAACCAAGAGACCCAGTACTTC.